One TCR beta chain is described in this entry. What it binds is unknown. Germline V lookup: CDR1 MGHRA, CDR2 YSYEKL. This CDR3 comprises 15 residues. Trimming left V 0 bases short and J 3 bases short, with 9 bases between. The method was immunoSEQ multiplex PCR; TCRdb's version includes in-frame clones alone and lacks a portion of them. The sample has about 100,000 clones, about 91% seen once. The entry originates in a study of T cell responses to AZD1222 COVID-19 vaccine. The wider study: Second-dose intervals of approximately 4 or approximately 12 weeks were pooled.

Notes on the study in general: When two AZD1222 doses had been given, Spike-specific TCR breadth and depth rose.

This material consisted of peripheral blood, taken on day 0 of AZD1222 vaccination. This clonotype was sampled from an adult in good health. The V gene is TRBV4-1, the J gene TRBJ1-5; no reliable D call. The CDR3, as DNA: TGCGCCAGCAGCCAAGAAGGGAACCTCAATCAGCCCCAGCATTTT. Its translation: CASSQEGNLNQPQHF.